The 13 T cell receptor beta chains listed next were all sequenced from one sample in a study of cytomegalovirus exposure and HLA in healthy donors. The PCR employed 60 Vbeta primers together with 13 Jbeta primers. Some clones are missing from TCRdb's copy, which holds only in-frame ones; the method was immunoSEQ multiplex PCR. Altogether about 160,000 clones are present, around 78% being singletons, with the ten largest covering 1.6%. The sequenced sample was PBMCs. The receptors originated from a woman between 18 and 29 years old in good health and CMV-seronegative.

On this clone: Compared with germline, one end of the junction differs, possibly owing to a read error. J is TRBJ1-4 and V is TRBV7-9; TRBD1 agrees at 8 bases. Germline V CDR1 and CDR2: SEHNR, FQNEAQ (reference sequence). The CDR3 contains 16 residues. CDR3 sequence: CSSSLDWTGRSEKLFF. CDR3 in DNA: TGTTCCAGCAGCTTGGATTGGACAGGGAGGAGTGAAAAACTGTTTTTT.

As for this clone: Other nucleotide sequences from this sample produce the same CDR3. The genes are TRBV9 and TRBJ2-1; the match to TRBD2 covers 8 bases. Germline CDR1 reads SGDLS; CDR2 reads YYNGEE. There are 14 residues in the CDR3. The J segment lost 7 bases and the V segment lost 0 bases, leaving 3 bases of the junction unmatched. The CDR3 DNA follows: TGTGCCAGCAGCGTAGCGGGGGGGCGAAATGAGCAGTTCTTC. Its translation is CASSVAGGRNEQFF.

The genes are TRBV7-9 and TRBJ1-1, with a weak D call TRBD1 (5 bases). The CDR3 loop spans 12 amino acids. With 5 bases removed from V and 4 bases from J, the gap between germline ends came to 8 bases. Germline loops: CDR1 SEHNR, CDR2 FQNEAQ (reference sequence). The CDR3 region is CASSPRATEAFF. The CDR3, as DNA: TGTGCCAGCAGCCCCAGGGCCACTGAAGCTTTCTTT.

The rearrangement links TRBV29-1 to TRBJ1-1; weak D call: TRBD1 (5 bases). CDR3 length: 15 residues. In germline, CDR1 is SQVTM, CDR2 ANQGSEA. V was clipped by 0 bases and J by 4 bases, with 15 bases between them. CDR3 DNA sequence: TGCAGCGTTGAAGATGGGTGGGGGGGGAGCACTGAAGCTTTCTTT. Protein product: CSVEDGWGGSTEAFF.

The J gene is TRBJ1-1, the V gene TRBV6-5; no firm D call. Germline CDR1 and CDR2: MNHEY and SVGAGI. Trimming removed 6 bases from V and 5 bases from J, with 13 bases in between. This CDR3 is built from 13 residues. The CDR3 sequence is CASRAAPRTEAFF. Written as DNA, the CDR3 is TGTGCCAGCAGGGCCGCACCGAGGACTGAAGCTTTCTTT.

This clone showed up just a few times. CDR3 sequence: CASRRDRSYEQYV. The CDR3 coding sequence is TGTGCCAGCAGGCGGGACAGATCCTACGAGCAGTACGTC. This chain connects TRBV2 to TRBJ2-7, with a possible D match to TRBD1 (7 bases). Trimming removed 6 bases at V and 1 base at J, with 10 bases between. This CDR3 spans 13 amino acids. Looked up from germline, CDR1 is SNHLY and CDR2 is FYNNEI.

V usage is TRBV7-3 and J usage is TRBJ2-1; 7 bases fit TRBD2. CDR3 length: 14 amino acids. Germline CDR1 is SGHTA and CDR2 is FQGTGA. V lost 4 bases, J lost 1 base, and 1 base stayed unmatched. DNA for the CDR3: TGTGCCAGCAGCTCAGCGGGGTCCTACAATGAGCAGTTCTTC. Encoded protein: CASSSAGSYNEQFF. Full variable domain (outside the CDR3, taken from reference TRBV7-3 and TRBJ2-1): GAGVSQTPSNKVTEKGKYVELRCDPISGHTALYWYRQSLGQGPEFLIYFQGTGAADDSGLPNDRFFAVRPEGSVSTLKIQRTERGDSAVYLCASSSAGSYNEQFFGPGTRLTVL.

The CDR3 here is CASSPGQGPSYEQYV. CDR3 DNA: TGCGCCAGCAGCCCTGGACAGGGACCCTCCTACGAGCAGTACGTC. The V gene is TRBV4-1, the J gene TRBJ2-7; 8 positions agree with TRBD1. With V trimmed by 4 bases and J by 0 bases, 5 bases remained unmatched. This CDR3 has 15 residues. Germline CDR1 and CDR2: MGHRA and YSYEKL.

The chain has TRBV19 and TRBJ2-1; 12 nucleotides align to TRBD2. Germline loops: CDR1 LNHDA, CDR2 SQIVND (reference sequence). The CDR3 sequence is 16 residues long. V lost 3 bases to trimming and J lost 7 bases; unmatched junction nucleotides: 7. Here the CDR3 reads CASSISTSGSVNEQFF. CDR3 nucleotides: TGTGCCAGTAGTATCTCGACTAGCGGGAGTGTGAATGAGCAGTTCTTC.

This clone has more than one count but fewer than ten. The V and J genes are TRBV19 and TRBJ2-1; D may be TRBD2 (5 bases). Germline values: CDR1 LNHDA, CDR2 SQIVND (reference sequence). CDR3 length equals 14 residues. V dropped 1 base and J dropped 5 bases, with 9 bases sitting between them. The CDR3 bases are TGTGCCAGTAGTATAGTCTTCGGGAACAATGAGCAGTTCTTC. Translated: CASSIVFGNNEQFF.

The gene calls are TRBV5-4 and TRBJ1-1, with 10 positions matching TRBD1. Losses at the gene ends were 6 bases for V and 4 bases for J; bases not matched to a gene: 6. Germline assignment: CDR1 SGHNT and CDR2 YYREEE (reference sequence). This CDR3 region has 14 residues. CDR3 nucleotide sequence: TGTGCCAGCACCTCGGACAGGGGGAGCACTGAAGCTTTCTTT. This sequence encodes CASTSDRGSTEAFF.

This clone has only a few counts. V usage is TRBV18 and J usage is TRBJ2-3; D is undetermined. Trimming took off 1 base at V and 1 base at J, with 6 bases between the two ends. There are 14 residues in the CDR3. Per the germline V gene, CDR1 is KGHSH and CDR2 is LQKENI. In DNA, the CDR3 is TGTGCCAGCTCACCACTACTGCGCACAGATACGCAGTATTTT. Encoded protein: CASSPLLRTDTQYF.

J is TRBJ1-5 and V is TRBV5-1; D gene ambiguous. Trimming removed 0 bases at V and 7 bases at J, with 17 bases between. CDR1 is SGHRS and CDR2 is YFSETQ in the germline V gene. The CDR3 loop spans 16 amino acids. CDR3 amino acids: CASSLANDSVRQPQHF. The CDR3, as DNA: TGCGCCAGCAGCTTGGCTAACGATTCGGTTCGGCAGCCCCAGCATTTT.